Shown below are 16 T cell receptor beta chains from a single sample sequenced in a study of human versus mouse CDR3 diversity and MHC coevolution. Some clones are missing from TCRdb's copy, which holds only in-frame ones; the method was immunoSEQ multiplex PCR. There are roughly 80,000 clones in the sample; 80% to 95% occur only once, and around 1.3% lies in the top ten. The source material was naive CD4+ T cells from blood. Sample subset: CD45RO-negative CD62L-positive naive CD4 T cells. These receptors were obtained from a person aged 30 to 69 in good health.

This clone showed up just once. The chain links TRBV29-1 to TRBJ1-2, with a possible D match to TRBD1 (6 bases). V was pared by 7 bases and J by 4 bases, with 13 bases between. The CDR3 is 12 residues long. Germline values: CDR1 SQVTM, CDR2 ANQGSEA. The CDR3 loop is CSGGGRGYGYTF. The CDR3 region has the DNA TGCAGCGGCGGGGGCAGGGGCTATGGCTACACCTTC.

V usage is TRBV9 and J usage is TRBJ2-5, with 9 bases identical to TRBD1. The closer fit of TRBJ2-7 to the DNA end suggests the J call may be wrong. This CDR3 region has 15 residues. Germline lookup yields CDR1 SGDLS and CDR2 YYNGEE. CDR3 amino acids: CASSVGQGLSYEQYF. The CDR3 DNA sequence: TGTGCCAGCAGCGTGGGACAGGGACTTTCCTACGAGCAGTACTTC.

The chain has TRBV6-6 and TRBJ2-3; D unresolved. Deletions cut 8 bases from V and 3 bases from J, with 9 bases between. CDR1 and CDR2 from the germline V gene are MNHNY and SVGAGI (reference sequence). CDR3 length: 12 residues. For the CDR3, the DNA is TGTGCCAGCCGCCCCGGGACAGATACGCAGTATTTT. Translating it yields CASRPGTDTQYF.

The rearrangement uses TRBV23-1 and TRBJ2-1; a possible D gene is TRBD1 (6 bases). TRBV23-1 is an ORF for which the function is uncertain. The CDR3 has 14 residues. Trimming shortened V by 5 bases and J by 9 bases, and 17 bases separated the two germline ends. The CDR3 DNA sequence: TGCGCCAGCAGTTCTGAAAGGGGGTTCGGTGAGCAGTTCTTC. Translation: CASSSERGFGEQFF.

The DNA for the CDR3 is TGTGCCAGCAGCGTAGCTGGCACAGGCCAAGAGACCCAGTACTTC. This gives the protein CASSVAGTGQETQYF. This rearrangement joins TRBV9 to TRBJ2-5; D perhaps matches TRBD1 (5 bases). V shed 0 bases and J shed 1 base, with 10 bases lying between them. The CDR3 consists of 15 residues. Germline-derived CDR1 and CDR2 are SGDLS and YYNGEE.

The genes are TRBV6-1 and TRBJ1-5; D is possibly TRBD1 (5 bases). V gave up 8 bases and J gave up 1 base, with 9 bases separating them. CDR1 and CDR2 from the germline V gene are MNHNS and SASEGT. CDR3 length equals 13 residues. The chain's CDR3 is CASLRQSNQPQHF. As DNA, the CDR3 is TGTGCCAGCCTCCGACAGAGCAATCAGCCCCAGCATTTT.

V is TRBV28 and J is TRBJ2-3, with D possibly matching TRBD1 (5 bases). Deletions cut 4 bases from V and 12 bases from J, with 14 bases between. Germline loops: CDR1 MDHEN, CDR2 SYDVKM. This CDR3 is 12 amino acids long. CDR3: CASSSGAFRQYF. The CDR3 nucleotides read TGTGCCAGCAGTTCTGGGGCGTTCCGACAGTATTTT. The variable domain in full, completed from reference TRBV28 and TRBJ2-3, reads DVKVTQSSRYLVKRTGEKVFLECVQDMDHENMFWYRQDPGLGLRLIYFSYDVKMKEKGDIPEGYSVSREKKERFSLILESASTNQTSMYLCASSSGAFRQYFGPGTRLTVL.

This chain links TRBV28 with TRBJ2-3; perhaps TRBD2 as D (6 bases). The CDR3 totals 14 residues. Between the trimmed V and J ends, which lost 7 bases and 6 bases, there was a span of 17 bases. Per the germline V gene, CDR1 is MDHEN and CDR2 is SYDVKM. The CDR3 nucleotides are TGTGCCAGCATTGGAGGGAGCCTGAGGGATACGCAGTATTTT. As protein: CASIGGSLRDTQYF.

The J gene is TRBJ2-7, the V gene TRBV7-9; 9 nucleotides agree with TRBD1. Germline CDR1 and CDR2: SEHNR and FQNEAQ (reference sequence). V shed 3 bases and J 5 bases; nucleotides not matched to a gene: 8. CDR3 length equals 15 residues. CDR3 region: CASSLGTGYSNEQYF. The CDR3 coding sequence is TGTGCCAGCAGCTTGGGGACAGGGTATAGCAACGAGCAGTACTTC.

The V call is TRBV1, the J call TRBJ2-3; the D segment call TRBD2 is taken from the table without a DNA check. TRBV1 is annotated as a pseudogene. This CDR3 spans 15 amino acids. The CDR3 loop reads CTSRLAGPSTDTQYF. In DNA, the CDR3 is TGCACCAGCAGACTAGCGGGACCTAGCACAGATACGCAGTATTTT.

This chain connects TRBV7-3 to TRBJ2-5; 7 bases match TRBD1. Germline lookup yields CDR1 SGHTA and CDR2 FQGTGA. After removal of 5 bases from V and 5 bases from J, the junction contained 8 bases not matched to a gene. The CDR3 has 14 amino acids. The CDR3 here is CASSPRGWGETQYF. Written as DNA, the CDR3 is TGTGCCAGCAGCCCCAGGGGGTGGGGGGAGACCCAGTACTTC. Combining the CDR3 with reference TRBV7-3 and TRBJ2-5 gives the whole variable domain GAGVSQTPSNKVTEKGKYVELRCDPISGHTALYWYRQSLGQGPEFLIYFQGTGAADDSGLPNDRFFAVRPEGSVSTLKIQRTERGDSAVYLCASSPRGWGETQYFGPGTRLLVL.

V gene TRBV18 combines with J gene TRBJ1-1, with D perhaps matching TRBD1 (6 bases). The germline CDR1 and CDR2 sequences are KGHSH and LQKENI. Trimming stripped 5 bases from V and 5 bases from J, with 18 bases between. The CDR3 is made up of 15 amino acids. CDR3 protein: CASSGPGEIGTEAFF. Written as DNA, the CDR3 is TGTGCCAGCTCAGGTCCAGGGGAAATAGGGACTGAAGCTTTCTTT.

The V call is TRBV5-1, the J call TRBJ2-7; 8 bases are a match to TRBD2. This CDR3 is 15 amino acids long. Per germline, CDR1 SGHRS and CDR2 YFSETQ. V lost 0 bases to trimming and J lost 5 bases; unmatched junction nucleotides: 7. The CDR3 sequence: CASSLGDRGGDEQYF. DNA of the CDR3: TGCGCCAGCAGCTTGGGGGATCGGGGGGGGGACGAGCAGTACTTC.

The CDR3 sequence: CASRGIFTGGYEQYF. CDR3 sequence (DNA): TGTGCCAGTAGGGGGATCTTCACGGGAGGCTACGAGCAGTACTTC. The chain joins TRBV19 to TRBJ2-7; TRBD2 matches at 7 bases. CDR1 and CDR2 from the germline V gene are LNHDA and SQIVND (reference sequence). The trim removed 6 bases at V and 3 bases at J, leaving 11 bases unmatched. This CDR3 has 15 residues.

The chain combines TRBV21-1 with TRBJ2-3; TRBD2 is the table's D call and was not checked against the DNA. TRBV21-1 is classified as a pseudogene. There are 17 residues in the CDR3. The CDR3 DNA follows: TGTGCCAGCAGCAAGTGTCACACTAACCCATACACAGATACGCAGTATTTT. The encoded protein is CASSKCHTNPYTDTQYF.

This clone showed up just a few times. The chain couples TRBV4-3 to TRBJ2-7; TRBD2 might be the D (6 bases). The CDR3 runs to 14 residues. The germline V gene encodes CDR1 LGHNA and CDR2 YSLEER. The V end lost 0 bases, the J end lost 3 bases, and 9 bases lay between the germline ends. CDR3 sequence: CASSQDAGYYEQYF. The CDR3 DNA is TGCGCCAGCAGCCAAGATGCGGGATACTACGAGCAGTACTTC.